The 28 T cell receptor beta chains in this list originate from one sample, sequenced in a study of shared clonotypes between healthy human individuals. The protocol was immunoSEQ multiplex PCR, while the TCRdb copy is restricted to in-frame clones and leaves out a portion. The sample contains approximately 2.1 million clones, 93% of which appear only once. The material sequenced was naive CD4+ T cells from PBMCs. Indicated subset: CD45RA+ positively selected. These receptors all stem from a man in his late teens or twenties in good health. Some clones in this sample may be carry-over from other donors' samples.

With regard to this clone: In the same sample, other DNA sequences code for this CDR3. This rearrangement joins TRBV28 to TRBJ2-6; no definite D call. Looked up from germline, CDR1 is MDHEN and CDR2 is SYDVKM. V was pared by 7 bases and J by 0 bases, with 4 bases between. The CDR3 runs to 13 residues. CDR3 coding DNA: TGTGCCAGCACGAACTCTGGGGCCAACGTCCTGACTTTC. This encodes CASTNSGANVLTF.

The CDR3 coding sequence is TGTGCCAGCAGTGGGGGACTAGCGGGAGCTGAGACCCAGTACTTC. Amino acids: CASSGGLAGAETQYF. This sequence joins TRBV2 and TRBJ2-5; 14 bases fit TRBD2. V lost 4 bases to trimming and J lost 5 bases; unmatched junction nucleotides: 3. The CDR3 covers 15 residues. Germline V lookup: CDR1 SNHLY, CDR2 FYNNEI.

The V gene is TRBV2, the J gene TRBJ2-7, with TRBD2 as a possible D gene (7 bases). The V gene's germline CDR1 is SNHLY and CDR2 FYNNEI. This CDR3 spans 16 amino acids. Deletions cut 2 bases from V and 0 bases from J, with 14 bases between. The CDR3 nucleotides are TGTGCCAGCAGTGAACCCGGGCGGGGGCCCTCCTACGAGCAGTACTTC. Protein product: CASSEPGRGPSYEQYF.

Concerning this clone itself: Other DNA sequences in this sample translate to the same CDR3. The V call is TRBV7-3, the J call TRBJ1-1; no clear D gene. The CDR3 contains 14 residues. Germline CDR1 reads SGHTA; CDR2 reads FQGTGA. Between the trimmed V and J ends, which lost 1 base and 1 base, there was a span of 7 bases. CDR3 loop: CASSLSGTNTEAFF. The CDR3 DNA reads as TGTGCCAGCAGCTTAAGTGGAACGAACACTGAAGCTTTCTTT.

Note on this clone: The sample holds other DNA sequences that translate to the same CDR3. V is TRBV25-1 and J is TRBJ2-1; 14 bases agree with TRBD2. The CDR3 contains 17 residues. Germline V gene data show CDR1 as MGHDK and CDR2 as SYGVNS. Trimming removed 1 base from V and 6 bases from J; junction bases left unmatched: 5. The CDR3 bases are TGTGCCAGCAGTGAATTGGGGACTAGCGGGAGAGGCAATGAGCAGTTCTTC. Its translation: CASSELGTSGRGNEQFF.

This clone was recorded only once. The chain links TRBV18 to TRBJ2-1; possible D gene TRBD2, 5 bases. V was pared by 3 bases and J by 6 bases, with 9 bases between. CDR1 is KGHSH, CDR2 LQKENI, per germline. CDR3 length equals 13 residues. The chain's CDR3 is CASSPGISNEQFF. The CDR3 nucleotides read TGTGCCAGCTCACCCGGGATCTCCAATGAGCAGTTCTTC.

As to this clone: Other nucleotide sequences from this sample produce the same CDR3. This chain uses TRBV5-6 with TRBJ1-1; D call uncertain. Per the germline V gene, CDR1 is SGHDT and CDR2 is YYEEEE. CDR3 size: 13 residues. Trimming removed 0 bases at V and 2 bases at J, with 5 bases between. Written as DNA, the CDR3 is TGTGCCAGCAGCTTGGGGGGTAACACTGAAGCTTTCTTT. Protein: CASSLGGNTEAFF.

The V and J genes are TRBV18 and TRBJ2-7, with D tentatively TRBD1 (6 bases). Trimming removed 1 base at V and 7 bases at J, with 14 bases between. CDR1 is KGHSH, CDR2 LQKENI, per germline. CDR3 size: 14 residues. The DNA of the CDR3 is TGTGCCAGCTCACCACAGGCAGGGGATCAAGAGCAGTACTTC. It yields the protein CASSPQAGDQEQYF.

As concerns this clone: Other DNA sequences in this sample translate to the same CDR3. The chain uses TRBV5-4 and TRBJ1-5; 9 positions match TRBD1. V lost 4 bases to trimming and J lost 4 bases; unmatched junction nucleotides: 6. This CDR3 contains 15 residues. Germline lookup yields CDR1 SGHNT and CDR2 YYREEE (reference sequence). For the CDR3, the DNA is TGTGCCAGCAGCCGCGGGACAGGGAATAATCAGCCCCAGCATTTT. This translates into CASSRGTGNNQPQHF. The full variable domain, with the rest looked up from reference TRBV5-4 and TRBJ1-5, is ETGVTQSPTHLIKTRGQQVTLRCSSQSGHNTVSWYQQALGQGPQFIFQYYREEENGRGNFPPRFSGLQFPNYSSELNVNALELDDSALYLCASSRGTGNNQPQHFGDGTRLSIL.

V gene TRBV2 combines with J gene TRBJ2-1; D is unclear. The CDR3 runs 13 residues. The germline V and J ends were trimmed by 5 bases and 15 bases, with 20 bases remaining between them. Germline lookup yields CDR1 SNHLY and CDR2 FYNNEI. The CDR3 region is CASSKDGHPSAFF. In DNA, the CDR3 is TGTGCCAGCAGTAAAGACGGCCACCCATCCGCGTTCTTC.

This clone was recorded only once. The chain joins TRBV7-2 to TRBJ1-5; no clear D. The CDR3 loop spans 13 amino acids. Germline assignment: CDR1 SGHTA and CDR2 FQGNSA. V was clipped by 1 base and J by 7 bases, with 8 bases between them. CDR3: CASSLGAEQPQHF. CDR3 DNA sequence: TGTGCCAGCAGCTTAGGGGCGGAGCAGCCCCAGCATTTT. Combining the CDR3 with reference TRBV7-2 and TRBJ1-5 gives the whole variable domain GAGVSQSPSNKVTEKGKDVELRCDPISGHTALYWYRQSLGQGLEFLIYFQGNSAPDKSGLPSDRFSAERTGGSVSTLTIQRTQQEDSAVYLCASSLGAEQPQHFGDGTRLSIL.

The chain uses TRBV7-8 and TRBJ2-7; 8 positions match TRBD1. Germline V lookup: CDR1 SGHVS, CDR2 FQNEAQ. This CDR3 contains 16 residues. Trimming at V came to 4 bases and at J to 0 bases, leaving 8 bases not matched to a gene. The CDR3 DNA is TGTGCCAGCAGCTCGGGGACAGGAATGACCTCCTACGAGCAGTACTTC. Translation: CASSSGTGMTSYEQYF.

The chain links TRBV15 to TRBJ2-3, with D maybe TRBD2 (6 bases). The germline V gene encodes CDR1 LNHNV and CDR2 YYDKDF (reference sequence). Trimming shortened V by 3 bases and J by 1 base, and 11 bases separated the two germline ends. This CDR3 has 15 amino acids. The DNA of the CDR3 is TGTGCCACCAGCAGTGGGCGGGGAGGCACAGATACGCAGTATTTT. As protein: CATSSGRGGTDTQYF.

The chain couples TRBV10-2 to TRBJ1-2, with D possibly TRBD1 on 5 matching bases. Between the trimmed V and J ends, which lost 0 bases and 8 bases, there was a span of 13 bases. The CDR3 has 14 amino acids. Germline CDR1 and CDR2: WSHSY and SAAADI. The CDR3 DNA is TGCGCCAGCAGTGAGTCGGTGCAGGGACGAGGCTACACCTTC. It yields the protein CASSESVQGRGYTF.

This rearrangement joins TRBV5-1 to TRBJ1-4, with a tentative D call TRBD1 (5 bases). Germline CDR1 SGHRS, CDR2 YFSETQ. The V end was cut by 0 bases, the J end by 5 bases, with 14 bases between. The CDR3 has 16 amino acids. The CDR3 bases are TGCGCCAGCAGCTTGGGGGGGACTGGGTCCAATGAAAAACTGTTTTTT. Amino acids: CASSLGGTGSNEKLFF.

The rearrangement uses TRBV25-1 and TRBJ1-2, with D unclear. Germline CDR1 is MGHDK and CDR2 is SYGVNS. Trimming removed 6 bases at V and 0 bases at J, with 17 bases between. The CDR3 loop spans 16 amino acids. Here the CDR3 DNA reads TGTGCCAGCAGCCCTAGAAGATCAGGAGCTAACTATGGCTACACCTTC. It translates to CASSPRRSGANYGYTF.

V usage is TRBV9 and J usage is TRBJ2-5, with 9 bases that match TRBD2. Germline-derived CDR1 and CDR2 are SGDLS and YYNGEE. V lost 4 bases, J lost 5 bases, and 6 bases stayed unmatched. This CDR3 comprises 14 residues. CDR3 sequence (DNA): TGTGCCAGCAGCTCTCGGACTAGCGTGGAGACCCAGTACTTC. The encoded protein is CASSSRTSVETQYF.

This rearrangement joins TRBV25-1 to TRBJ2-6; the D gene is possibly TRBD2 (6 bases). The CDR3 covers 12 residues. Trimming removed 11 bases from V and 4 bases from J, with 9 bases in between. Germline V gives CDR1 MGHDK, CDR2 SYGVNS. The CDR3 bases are TGTGCCGGAGGGGCCGGGGCCAACGTCCTGACTTTC. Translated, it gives CAGGAGANVLTF.

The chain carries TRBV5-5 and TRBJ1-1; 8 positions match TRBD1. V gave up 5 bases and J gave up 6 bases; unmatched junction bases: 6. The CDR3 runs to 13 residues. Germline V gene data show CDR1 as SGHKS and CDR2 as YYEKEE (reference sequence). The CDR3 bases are TGTGCCAGCAGAAAAACAGGGGGAGCTGAAGCTTTCTTT. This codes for CASRKTGGAEAFF.

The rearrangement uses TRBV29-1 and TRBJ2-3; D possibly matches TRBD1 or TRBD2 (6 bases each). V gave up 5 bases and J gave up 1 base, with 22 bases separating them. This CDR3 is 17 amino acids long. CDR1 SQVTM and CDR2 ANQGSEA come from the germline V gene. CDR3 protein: CSVLGTARRGGTDTQYF. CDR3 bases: TGCAGCGTTCTTGGGACCGCCCGAAGGGGGGGCACAGATACGCAGTATTTT.

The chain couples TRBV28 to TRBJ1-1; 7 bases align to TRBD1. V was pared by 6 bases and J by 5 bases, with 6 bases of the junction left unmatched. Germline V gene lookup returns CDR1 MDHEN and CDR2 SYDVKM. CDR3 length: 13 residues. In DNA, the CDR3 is TGTGCCAGCAGCACTCAGGGGGTTACTGAAGCTTTCTTT. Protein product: CASSTQGVTEAFF.

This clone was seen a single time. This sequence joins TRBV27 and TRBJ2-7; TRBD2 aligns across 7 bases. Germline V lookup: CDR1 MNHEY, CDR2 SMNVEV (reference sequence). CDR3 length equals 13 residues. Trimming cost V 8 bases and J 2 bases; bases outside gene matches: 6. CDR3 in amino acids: CASGTSAAYEQYF. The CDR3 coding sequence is TGTGCCAGCGGAACTAGCGCTGCCTACGAGCAGTACTTC.

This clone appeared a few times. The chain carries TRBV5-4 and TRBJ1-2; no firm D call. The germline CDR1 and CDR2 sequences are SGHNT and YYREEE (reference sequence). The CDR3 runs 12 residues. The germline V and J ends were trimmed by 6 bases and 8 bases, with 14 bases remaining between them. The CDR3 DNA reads TGTGCCAGCACCACGTTGACTCAGGGCTACACCTTC. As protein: CASTTLTQGYTF.

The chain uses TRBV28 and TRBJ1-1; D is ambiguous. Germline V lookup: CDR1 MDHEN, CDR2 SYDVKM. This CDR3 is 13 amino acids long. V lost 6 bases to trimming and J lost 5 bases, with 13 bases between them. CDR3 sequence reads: CASSPIQATEAFF. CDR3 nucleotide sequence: TGTGCCAGCAGCCCGATCCAGGCGACTGAAGCTTTCTTT.

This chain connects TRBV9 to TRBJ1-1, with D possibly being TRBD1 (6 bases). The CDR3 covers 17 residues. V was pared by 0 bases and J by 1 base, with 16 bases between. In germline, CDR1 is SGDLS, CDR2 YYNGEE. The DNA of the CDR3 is TGTGCCAGCAGCGTAGGTTTTTGGGCAGGGGCGAACACTGAAGCTTTCTTT. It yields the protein CASSVGFWAGANTEAFF.

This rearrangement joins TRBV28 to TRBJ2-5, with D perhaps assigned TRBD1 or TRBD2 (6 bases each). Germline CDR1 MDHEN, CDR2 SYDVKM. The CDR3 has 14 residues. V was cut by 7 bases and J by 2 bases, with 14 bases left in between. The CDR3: CASTIGGGQETQYF. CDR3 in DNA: TGTGCCAGCACTATCGGAGGGGGGCAAGAGACCCAGTACTTC.

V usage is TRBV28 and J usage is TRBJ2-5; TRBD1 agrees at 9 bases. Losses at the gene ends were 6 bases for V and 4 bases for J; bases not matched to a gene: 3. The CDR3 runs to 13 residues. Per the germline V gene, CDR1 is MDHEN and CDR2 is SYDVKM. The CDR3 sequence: CASSRTGVETQYF. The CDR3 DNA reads TGTGCCAGCAGCCGGACAGGGGTAGAGACCCAGTACTTC.

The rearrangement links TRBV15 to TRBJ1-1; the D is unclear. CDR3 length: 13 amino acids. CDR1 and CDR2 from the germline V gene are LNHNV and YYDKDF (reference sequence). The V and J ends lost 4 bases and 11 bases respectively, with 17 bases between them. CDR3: CATSNTWSGGAFF. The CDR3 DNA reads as TGTGCCACCAGCAATACCTGGTCCGGTGGGGCTTTCTTT.